The 5 T cell receptor beta chains given below trace back to one sample, sequenced in a study of monozygotic twins with inflammatory bowel disease. Using the 5' RACE reads, TCRdb records one entry per CDR3 protein without DNA. The sample totals over 150,000 distinct CDR3 sequences. Material for sequencing was blood. These receptors all stem from a human donor with ulcerative colitis or Crohn's disease, or a healthy co-twin of an affected twin (not recorded which).

The chain carries TRBV6-2 or TRBV6-3 and TRBJ2-2; TCRdb proposes TRBD2, but this gene call is untestable without DNA. This CDR3 is 17 amino acids long. Germline values: CDR1 MNHEY, CDR2 SVGEGT. CDR3 loop: CASSSPGLAANTGELFF.

V usage is TRBV2 and J usage is TRBJ1-2. The CDR3 consists of 15 residues. Germline CDR1 SNHLY, CDR2 FYNNEI. Here the CDR3 reads CASSGQTRPNYGYTF.

The chain uses TRBV28 and TRBJ2-7; the D call from TCRdb, TRBD1, cannot be confirmed without DNA. Germline CDR1 and CDR2: MDHEN and SYDVKM. The CDR3 covers 13 residues. CDR3 residues: CASRGQGFFEQYF.

The V gene is TRBV10-3, the J gene TRBJ2-2; no DNA is available, so the TRBD1 call from TCRdb remains unchecked. The germline V gene has CDR1 ENHRY and CDR2 SYGVKD. CDR3 length: 15 residues. The CDR3 sequence: CAINPGQINTGELFF.

The rearrangement uses TRBV30 and TRBJ2-3; the TCRdb D gene call, TRBD2, has no DNA to confirm it. From germline, CDR1 is GTSNPN and CDR2 SVGIG (reference sequence). This CDR3 is built from 16 residues. This CDR3 is CAWSFGGSGGADTQYF.